This T cell receptor beta chain was profiled in a study of tumor and adjacent non-tumor tissue in lung cancer. Germline CDR1 reads DFQATT; CDR2 reads SNEGSKA (reference sequence). This CDR3 region has 14 residues. With 5 bases removed from V and 2 bases from J, the gap between germline ends came to 14 bases. As regards this clonotype: Its antigen is as yet unknown.

TCRbeta libraries were built with three rounds of nested PCR, modified from ARM-PCR. TCRdb processed the multiplex PCR reads anew with MiXCR; each CDR3 protein has one entry. The data hold under 95,000 distinct CDR3 sequences, with around 65% observed a single time. The template was RNA from unsorted bulk tissue. The study's findings and limits: TCR diversity was significantly greater in tumor than normal lung tissue.

This chain connects TRBV20-1 to TRBJ2-3, with D perhaps TRBD2 (5 bases). The sample was lung tumor tissue. This TCR derives from a man in his sixties or seventies with non-small cell lung cancer. CDR3 nucleotides: TGCAGTGCTGGCGGGTACGAGTACACAGATACGCAGTATTTT. Its translation: CSAGGYEYTDTQYF.